This T cell receptor (beta chain) was recovered during a study of beta chain features in type 1 diabetes. Background on the study: The study found patients and healthy donors alike in age, gender and cell yields.

Of note for this clone: Its antigen is not identified.

The purity of all sorted populations exceeded 98%. Study-level findings and limits: For TCRB rearrangement, an influence of HLA type remained unresolved here. Shorter TCRB CDR3s, moderately but significantly so, marked every one of the four CD4+ subsets in Type 1 diabetes patients.

The CDR3 is 14 amino acids. Deletions cut 0 bases from V and 8 bases from J, with 11 bases between. From germline, CDR1 is MNHEY and CDR2 SMNVEV (reference sequence). Every isolated RNA sample was fully reverse transcribed, so sequencing captured expressed TCRB transcripts. Assay: immunoSEQ multiplex PCR; the TCRdb copy retains only in-frame clones and omits some. Of roughly 51,000 clones listed, 50% to 55% are singletons. The sequence was obtained from a woman in her forties with type 1 diabetes. The sample consisted of Tregs from blood. V and J are TRBV27 and TRBJ2-1, with D tentatively TRBD2 (6 bases). The CDR3 here is CASSLSLWGDEQFF. CDR3 DNA: TGTGCCAGCAGTTTATCTTTGTGGGGGGATGAGCAGTTCTTC.